This paragraph covers one T cell receptor beta chain sequence. These data are taken from a study of T-cell reconstitution after alpha-beta-depleted transplantation in children. Unique molecular identifiers tagged the TCRbeta library. One entry per CDR3 protein results from TCRdb running MiXCR on the PCR reads. This table holds roughly 500,000 distinct CDR3 sequences, roughly an eighth found once. The CDR3 is made up of 15 amino acids. CDR1 and CDR2 (germline): LNHDA, SQIVND (reference sequence). The V segment lost 4 bases and the J segment 7 bases; nucleotides outside the gene matches: 9. The specimen comprised PBMCs from the stem cell graft donor, sampled from the stem cell graft. J is TRBJ1-4 and V is TRBV19; 7 nucleotides line up with TRBD1. The clonotype originates from a human donor who donated a stem cell graft to a child with combined immunodeficiency. As DNA, the CDR3 is TGTGCCAGTAGTACGCCCTCGACAGGGACTGAAAAACTGTTTTTT. Translating gives CASSTPSTGTEKLFF.